This T cell receptor beta chain derives from a study of T-cell reconstitution after alpha-beta-depleted transplantation in children. This CDR3 is built from 16 residues. Trimming at V came to 5 bases and at J to 3 bases, leaving 8 bases not matched to a gene. As it was prepared, the TCRbeta library received unique molecular identifiers. TCRdb re-called the PCR reads with MiXCR, one entry per CDR3 protein. The sample includes about 370,000 distinct CDR3 sequences, about 20% of them seen just once. This clonotype was counted ten times or more. The chain couples TRBV12-3 or TRBV12-4 to TRBJ2-7, with 12 nucleotides matching TRBD2. This TCR was recovered from a human donor who donated a stem cell graft to a child with acute myeloid leukemia. Sequences were derived from PBMCs from the stem cell graft donor, sampled from the stem cell graft. This chain's CDR3 is CASSKIPGLAGYEQYF. As DNA, the CDR3 is TGTGCCAGCAGTAAGATTCCGGGACTAGCGGGCTACGAGCAGTACTTC.